This T cell receptor beta chain originates from a study of OX40 agonist ivuxolimab in advanced cancers. The germline V gene encodes CDR1 MGHRA and CDR2 YSYEKL. This CDR3 has 15 residues. The V gene end was trimmed by 1 base and the J gene end by 7 bases; junction bases not matched to a gene: 6. Sequencing was performed with immunoSEQ multiplex PCR; in TCRdb, only in-frame clones are kept and a portion is missing. The sample has around 30,000 clones, roughly 84% seen once. V is TRBV4-1 and J is TRBJ1-5; 8 nucleotides match TRBD1. The sample here was CD4+ or CD8+ T cells sorted from blood, taken in a trial of the OX40 agonist ivuxolimab. This sequence originates from an adult with an advanced solid tumor such as melanoma, head and neck, liver or kidney cancer. In DNA form, the CDR3 reads TGCGCCAGCAGCCAAGTAGCAGGGGGCGGCCAGCCCCAGCATTTT. Its protein is CASSQVAGGGQPQHF.